The subject of this entry is one T cell receptor (beta chain). Through a sample-barcoded 5' primer and a J-beta primer mix, a second PCR was run for roughly 6 to 12 cycles. TCRdb recomputed calls from the 5' RACE reads with MiXCR, one row per CDR3 protein. The sample contains around 1,700,000 distinct CDR3 sequences, approximately 28% of which appear only once. The authors drew approximately 10 milliliters of peripheral blood from each donor. A minimum of 5 micrograms of total RNA was extracted per sample. This entry is derived from a study of blood T cells in healthy people across ages. The CDR3 has 15 amino acids. Germline CDR1 DFQATT, CDR2 SNEGSKA (reference sequence). V shed 6 bases, J shed 0 bases, and the junction held 9 bases outside the gene matches.

Material for sequencing was blood. The chain uses TRBV20-1 and TRBJ2-3, with 7 positions matching TRBD1. This TCR came from a woman aged 30 to 39 in good health. CDR3: CSATGTVKSTDTQYF. The CDR3, as DNA: TGCAGTGCAACCGGGACAGTTAAGAGCACAGATACGCAGTATTTT.